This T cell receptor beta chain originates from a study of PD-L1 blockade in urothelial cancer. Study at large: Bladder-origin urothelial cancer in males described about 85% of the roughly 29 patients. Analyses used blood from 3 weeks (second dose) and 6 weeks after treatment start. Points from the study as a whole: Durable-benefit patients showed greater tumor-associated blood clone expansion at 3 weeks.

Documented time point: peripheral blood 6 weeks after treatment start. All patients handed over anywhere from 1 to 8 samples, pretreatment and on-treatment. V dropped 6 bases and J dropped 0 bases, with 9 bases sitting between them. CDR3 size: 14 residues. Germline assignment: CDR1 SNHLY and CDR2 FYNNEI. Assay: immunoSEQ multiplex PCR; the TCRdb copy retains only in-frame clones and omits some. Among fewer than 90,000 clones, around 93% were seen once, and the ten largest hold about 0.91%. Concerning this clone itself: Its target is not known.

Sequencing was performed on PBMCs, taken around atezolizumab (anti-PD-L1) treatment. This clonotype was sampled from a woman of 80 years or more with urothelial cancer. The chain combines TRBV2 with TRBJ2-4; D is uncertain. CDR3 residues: CASSLFLAKNIQYF. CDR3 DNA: TGTGCCAGCAGCCTATTCCTAGCCAAAAACATTCAGTACTTC.